The 17 T cell receptor beta chains presented below share a single source sample, sequenced in a study of cytomegalovirus exposure and HLA in healthy donors. PCR amplification relied on 60 Vbeta primers (plus 13 Jbeta primers). Sequencing used immunoSEQ multiplex PCR; TCRdb keeps in-frame clones, though not all of them. The table lists about 110,000 clones, approximately 79% of them singletons. Sequenced sample: PBMCs. These receptor sequences come from a young man in good health and CMV-seropositive.

The V gene is TRBV5-1, the J gene TRBJ2-1; no clear D. Germline CDR1 SGHRS, CDR2 YFSETQ. CDR3 length: 15 residues. V was clipped by 0 bases and J by 0 bases, with 7 bases between them. CDR3 sequence reads: CASSLEKSSYNEQFF. CDR3 nucleotide sequence: TGCGCCAGCAGCTTGGAAAAGAGCTCCTACAATGAGCAGTTCTTC.

The J gene is TRBJ2-3, the V gene TRBV7-9; maybe TRBD2 (5 bases). This CDR3 comprises 13 residues. Trimming removed 5 bases at V and 2 bases at J, with 8 bases between. CDR1 and CDR2 (germline): SEHNR, FQNEAQ (reference sequence). The CDR3 loop is CASSPRDTDTQYF. CDR3 nucleotide sequence: TGTGCCAGCAGCCCCCGGGACACAGATACGCAGTATTTT.

V is TRBV2 and J is TRBJ1-1; 12 nucleotides match TRBD1. Germline CDR1 SNHLY, CDR2 FYNNEI. V lost 8 bases and J lost 4; bases outside the gene matches: 5. There are 14 residues in the CDR3. DNA for the CDR3: TGTGCCAGCGGGACAGGGGGCGAGATCACTGAAGCTTTCTTT. It codes for CASGTGGEITEAFF.

This clone was picked up one time. The CDR3 loop is CASTGGTSTDTQYF. DNA for the CDR3: TGTGCCAGCACAGGCGGGACTAGCACAGATACGCAGTATTTT. V gene TRBV2 combines with J gene TRBJ2-3; tentatively, D is TRBD2 (6 bases). Trimming removed 7 bases from V and 0 bases from J, with 11 bases in between. Germline V gene sequence: CDR1 SNHLY, CDR2 FYNNEI. The length of the CDR3 is 14 residues.

J is TRBJ1-2 and V is TRBV29-1; TRBD1 aligns across 7 bases. CDR3 length: 12 residues. After removal of 3 bases from V and 5 bases from J, the junction contained 3 bases not matched to a gene. CDR1 is SQVTM, CDR2 ANQGSEA, per germline. Written as DNA, the CDR3 is TGCAGCGTTGACGGACAGGAGTATGGCTACACCTTC. Amino acids: CSVDGQEYGYTF.

The rearrangement joins TRBV25-1 to TRBJ2-5; 11 bases align to TRBD2. The CDR3 runs 16 residues. The trim removed 4 bases at V and 1 base at J, leaving 5 bases unmatched. Germline CDR1 reads MGHDK; CDR2 reads SYGVNS. The CDR3 DNA reads TGTGCCAGCAGTGGCGGGACTAGCGGACTCCAAGAGACCCAGTACTTC. Protein sequence: CASSGGTSGLQETQYF.

J is TRBJ1-4 and V is TRBV11-3; TRBD1 might be the D (5 bases). Germline values: CDR1 SGHNT, CDR2 YENEEA. The CDR3 sequence is 15 residues long. Trimming removed 1 base at V and 7 bases at J, with 13 bases between. The CDR3 coding sequence is TGTGCCAGCAGCTTAGGAGCGGGACGGGGTGAAAAACTGTTTTTT. Translated: CASSLGAGRGEKLFF.

This CDR3 is CASSIDLSGVSTDTQYF. CDR3 coding DNA: TGTGCCAGTAGTATAGATTTAAGCGGGGTAAGCACAGATACGCAGTATTTT. The chain uses TRBV19 and TRBJ2-3; 7 bases align to TRBD2. The CDR3 is 17 amino acids. V was clipped by 0 bases and J by 0 bases; unmatched bases: 6. CDR1 is LNHDA and CDR2 is SQIVND in the germline V gene (reference sequence).

The chain uses TRBV5-1 and TRBJ2-3; 7 bases map to TRBD1. This CDR3 region has 15 residues. V lost 0 bases to trimming and J lost 6 bases; unmatched junction nucleotides: 7. In germline, CDR1 is SGHRS, CDR2 YFSETQ. The CDR3 sequence: CASSLGQGVGDTQYF. The CDR3 coding sequence is TGCGCCAGCAGCTTGGGGCAGGGGGTCGGGGATACGCAGTATTTT.

This chain joins TRBV29-1 and TRBJ1-1; D might be TRBD1 (6 bases). The CDR3 has 10 residues. Between the trimmed V and J ends, which lost 4 bases and 8 bases, there was a span of 8 bases. Looked up from germline, CDR1 is SQVTM and CDR2 is ANQGSEA. The CDR3 reads CSVATGEAFF. The CDR3 nucleotides read TGCAGCGTTGCAACAGGGGAAGCTTTCTTT.

V is TRBV27 and J is TRBJ2-7, with 8 bases fitting TRBD1. Trimming took 7 bases from V and 5 from J; bases not matched to a gene: 10. CDR3 length: 14 amino acids. Per germline, CDR1 MNHEY and CDR2 SMNVEV (reference sequence). The CDR3 loop is CASMDRDKRHEQYF. The CDR3 nucleotides are TGTGCCAGCATGGACAGGGACAAGAGGCACGAGCAGTACTTC.

The rearrangement links TRBV15 to TRBJ2-5, with D possibly matching TRBD2 (5 bases). Between the trimmed V and J ends, which lost 0 bases and 2 bases, there was a span of 10 bases. CDR1 is LNHNV, CDR2 YYDKDF, per germline (reference sequence). CDR3 length equals 15 residues. The CDR3 DNA reads TGTGCCACCAGCAGAGATGACTACAATCAAGAGACCCAGTACTTC. Translation: CATSRDDYNQETQYF.

In this sample, this clone turned up once. V usage is TRBV7-8 and J usage is TRBJ2-2, with a possible D match to TRBD2 (6 bases). CDR1 is SGHVS, CDR2 FQNEAQ, per germline. The CDR3 sequence is 15 residues long. The V end was cut by 8 bases, the J end by 4 bases, with 17 bases between. CDR3 amino acids: CASEGTGDGTGELFF. The DNA of the CDR3 is TGTGCCAGCGAGGGGACTGGGGACGGCACCGGGGAGCTGTTTTTT.

In this sample, this clone turned up a few times. The chain has TRBV9 and TRBJ2-7; no firm D call. There are 14 residues in the CDR3. Deletions cut 0 bases from V and 4 bases from J, with 11 bases between. Germline V gene data show CDR1 as SGDLS and CDR2 as YYNGEE. CDR3 in amino acids: CASSVDPVPYEQYF. CDR3 coding DNA: TGTGCCAGCAGCGTAGACCCAGTTCCTTACGAGCAGTACTTC.

The CDR3 nucleotides are TGTGCCAGCAGCCACCTGGCGGGGGGTCCAGAGACCCAGTACTTC. Translation gives CASSHLAGGPETQYF. The chain combines TRBV4-2 with TRBJ2-5, with 8 bases lining up with TRBD2. This CDR3 spans 15 amino acids. Germline CDR1 reads LGHNA; CDR2 reads YNFKEQ. Germline trimming cut 3 bases from V and 4 bases from J; bases unmatched to any gene: 7.

This chain joins TRBV25-1 and TRBJ1-1; 9 bases align to TRBD1. Trimming removed 2 bases from V and 3 bases from J; junction bases left unmatched: 13. Germline CDR1 MGHDK, CDR2 SYGVNS. The CDR3 totals 18 residues. The CDR3 sequence is CASSERVGQGSVDTEAFF. DNA for the CDR3: TGTGCCAGCAGTGAACGGGTGGGACAGGGCTCGGTGGACACTGAAGCTTTCTTT.

The chain combines TRBV7-3 with TRBJ2-3; 10 positions agree with TRBD1. J lost 5 bases, V lost 0 bases, and 2 bases had no gene match. The germline gives CDR1 SGHTA, CDR2 FQGTGA. The CDR3 spans 15 residues. In DNA form, the CDR3 reads TGTGCCAGCAGCTTAACTGGACAGGGGGTAGATACGCAGTATTTT. This codes for CASSLTGQGVDTQYF.